This T cell receptor (beta chain) originates from a study of T cell repertoires in ileal Crohn's disease. In the study overall: All patients had surgery for stricturing (about 61%) or penetrating (about 40%) disease. General study results and limits: Sorted CD8 T cells held more high-frequency clones than CD4. Every patient over 26.8% clonality showed endoscopic recurrence.

Time point noted: inflamed ileum from the surgical specimen. This CDR3 is built from 18 residues. V was pared by 0 bases and J by 1 base, with 18 bases between. Germline V gene sequence: CDR1 MGHDK, CDR2 SYGVNS. TCRdb's copy holds only in-frame clones and misses some; the assay was immunoSEQ multiplex PCR. The data show about 18,000 clones, more than 75% seen once. This clone is categorized as medium-sized. Its antigen is unknown. The specimen was ileal tissue. The receptor was derived from an adult with Crohn's disease. This rearrangement joins TRBV25-1 to TRBJ1-1; D might be TRBD1 (6 bases). CDR3 sequence (DNA): TGTGCCAGCAGTGAATACTCTGCGCCCGGACAGCCGAACACTGAAGCTTTCTTT. This encodes CASSEYSAPGQPNTEAFF. The whole variable domain, filled in from reference TRBV25-1 and TRBJ1-1, reads EADIYQTPRYLVIGTGKKITLECSQTMGHDKMYWYQQDPGMELHLIHYSYGVNSTEKGDLSSESTVSRIRTEHFPLTLESARPSHTSQYLCASSEYSAPGQPNTEAFFGQGTRLTVV.